This TCR beta chain was captured by sequencing in a study of T cell responses to AZD1222 COVID-19 vaccine. Details on this clone: The antigen is unknown.

The repertoire was sequenced with immunoSEQ multiplex PCR; TCRdb's copy has only in-frame clones and lacks some. The data show fewer than 120,000 clones, approximately 94% seen once. The CDR3 spans 15 residues. V shed 0 bases and J shed 5 bases, with 10 bases lying between them. Germline CDR1 is LNHNV and CDR2 is YYDKDF (reference sequence). Study results and limitations: At baseline, just five or six AZD1222 recipients tested seropositive. Donors were mostly white British, more females; clonal diversity possibly underestimated. Researchers took repertoire samples only after the peak T cell response had come. The CD4 TCRs associated with vaccination extended across spike and predominated at 160-218 and 743-854.

The clonotype originates from an adult who received the AZD1222 COVID-19 vaccine. The starting material was peripheral blood, obtained 28 days after the second AZD1222 dose. V gene TRBV15 combines with J gene TRBJ1-4; D uncertain. The CDR3 coding sequence is TGTGCCACCAGCAGAGAGGCAGCCGAAAATGAAAAACTGTTTTTT. Translated, it gives CATSREAAENEKLFF.